Given below is one T cell receptor (beta chain) in context. Its antigen is undetermined. Vbeta (60) and Jbeta (13) primers were used in the PCR. Method: immunoSEQ multiplex PCR; TCRdb's copy keeps in-frame clones and lacks some. The profile shows about 190,000 clones, approximately 84% of them singletons. This CDR3 spans 17 amino acids. The V gene's germline CDR1 is MDHEN and CDR2 SYDVKM. V lost 5 bases and J 0 bases, leaving 16 bases between the germline ends. Healthy bone marrow donors made up the cohort. This sample is drawn from a study of cytomegalovirus exposure and HLA in healthy donors. Study as a whole: An early release of data contained about 85 million unique TCRs, which came from HLA-typed donors. The study's findings and limits: A list of around 150 TCR beta chains associated with cytomegalovirus was given.

The receptor was derived from a woman between 45 and 60 years old in good health and CMV-seropositive. The material sequenced was PBMCs. The J gene is TRBJ1-4, the V gene TRBV28; the D is unclear. The CDR3 coding sequence is TGTGCCAGCAGTGGCGGAGGTCCCACCACAACTAATGAAAAACTGTTTTTT. It translates to CASSGGGPTTTNEKLFF.